These 13 T cell receptor beta chains originate from one sample sequenced in a study of T cells in Graves' hyperthyroidism and ophthalmopathy. Amplification yielded TCR beta CDR3 regions, with RNA transcripts as the source. Carried out on the TCR CDR3, a first-round RT-PCR used the HTBI primer set. TCRdb passed the multiplex PCR reads through MiXCR, listing each CDR3 protein once. The table records hundreds of thousands of distinct CDR3 sequences, 11% to 15% of them present only once. Sequencing was carried out using blood. Receptors were obtained from a man between 45 and 60 years old with Graves' ophthalmopathy.

At least ten counts were recorded for this clonotype. The J gene is TRBJ2-3, the V gene TRBV20-1; possible D gene TRBD2, 6 bases. Trimming took off 3 bases at V and 5 bases at J, with 21 bases between the two ends. The V gene's germline CDR1 is DFQATT and CDR2 SNEGSKA (reference sequence). CDR3 size: 16 residues. DNA of the CDR3: TGCAGTGCTAGCACTTCTGGCGGGGAGGATCTAGATACGCAGTATTTT. It codes for CSASTSGGEDLDTQYF.

This clonotype has a handful of counts. V gene TRBV29-1 combines with J gene TRBJ2-2; D possibly corresponds to TRBD1 (6 bases). CDR3 length: 14 residues. The V gene's germline CDR1 is SQVTM and CDR2 ANQGSEA. The V and J ends lost 2 bases and 5 bases respectively, with 12 bases between them. CDR3 nucleotide sequence: TGCAGCGTTGAAACAGGGTTGGTAACCGGGGAGCTGTTTTTT. Its translation: CSVETGLVTGELFF.

Worth noting for this clonotype: Its ends do not fully match the called genes, so a read error is possible. The J gene is TRBJ1-5, the V gene TRBV28, with D uncertain. The CDR3 sequence is 14 residues long. Looked up from germline, CDR1 is MDHEN and CDR2 is SYDVKM. The CDR3 DNA follows: TGTGCCAGCAGCCTATACGATGGCAATCGGCCCCAGCATTTT. Its translation: CASSLYDGNRPQHF.

This clonotype has a count of ten or more. The chain recombines TRBV20-1 with TRBJ1-5, with a weak D call TRBD1 (5 bases). The germline V gene encodes CDR1 DFQATT and CDR2 SNEGSKA (reference sequence). The CDR3 runs 13 residues. V was shortened by 5 bases and J by 2 bases, with 10 bases between the two germline ends. The CDR3 DNA follows: TGCAGTGCTCGTGGGGCTGGCAATCAGCCCCAGCATTTT. It is translated as CSARGAGNQPQHF.

This clonotype showed up many times. The genes are TRBV28 and TRBJ1-5; 7 nucleotides match TRBD1. This CDR3 comprises 14 residues. Trimming at V came to 3 bases and at J to 6 bases, leaving 5 bases not matched to a gene. Germline CDR1 is MDHEN and CDR2 is SYDVKM. CDR3 sequence: CASSFSTGSQPQHF. CDR3 coding DNA: TGTGCCAGCAGTTTTTCGACAGGGAGTCAGCCCCAGCATTTT.

The chain links TRBV7-2 to TRBJ2-1; TRBD1 agrees at 9 bases. Germline trimming cut 1 base from V and 15 bases from J; bases unmatched to any gene: 10. Per germline, CDR1 SGHTA and CDR2 FQGNSA. This CDR3 has 14 amino acids. CDR3 region: CASSLGGTGSLPFF. As DNA, the CDR3 is TGTGCCAGCAGCTTAGGCGGGACAGGGAGCCTCCCGTTCTTC.

The genes are TRBV3-1 and TRBJ2-1; TRBD2 aligns across 8 bases. Losses at the gene ends were 2 bases for V and 7 bases for J; bases not matched to a gene: 10. CDR1 is LGHDT, CDR2 YNNKEL, per germline (reference sequence). The CDR3 loop spans 16 amino acids. The chain's CDR3 is CASSQSVAGGQNEQFF. The DNA of the CDR3 is TGTGCCAGCAGCCAAAGCGTGGCGGGAGGACAAAATGAGCAGTTCTTC.

J is TRBJ1-6 and V is TRBV5-1; the D is unclear. CDR3 length: 14 amino acids. Germline assignment: CDR1 SGHRS and CDR2 YFSETQ. V was clipped by 0 bases and J by 6 bases, with 7 bases between them. CDR3 residues: CASSLESGNSPLHF. CDR3 sequence (DNA): TGCGCCAGCAGCTTGGAGTCTGGTAATTCACCCCTCCACTTT.

In this sample, this clonotype turned up many times. The chain recombines TRBV20-1 with TRBJ2-5; a possible D gene is TRBD1 (5 bases). V lost 5 bases and J lost 3, with 13 bases in between. CDR3 length: 13 amino acids. From germline, CDR1 is DFQATT and CDR2 SNEGSKA (reference sequence). DNA for the CDR3: TGCAGTGCTTCAACAACCAGGGAAGAGACCCAGTACTTC. Protein sequence: CSASTTREETQYF.

This clonotype has a handful of counts. The chain carries TRBV7-6 and TRBJ2-4; 15 positions agree with TRBD2. The CDR3 spans 16 residues. From germline, CDR1 is SGHVS and CDR2 FNYEAQ. With V trimmed by 5 bases and J by 2 bases, 1 base remained unmatched. CDR3 residues: CASSGLAGGPKNIQYF. For the CDR3, the DNA is TGTGCCAGCAGCGGACTAGCGGGAGGGCCCAAAAACATTCAGTACTTC.

There are many counts of this clonotype. This chain connects TRBV3-1 to TRBJ2-1; 7 bases agree with TRBD1. Germline assignment: CDR1 LGHDT and CDR2 YNNKEL (reference sequence). Trimming removed 1 base from V and 5 bases from J; junction bases left unmatched: 11. The CDR3 covers 17 residues. CDR3 nucleotides: TGTGCCAGCAGCCAAGGCCTTAGGGGGCGGCTCGACAATGAGCAGTTCTTC. As protein: CASSQGLRGRLDNEQFF.

In its sample, this clonotype was seen a few times. A clone one base away is much larger, so this may be a read error. The gene calls are TRBV11-3 and TRBJ2-3; either TRBD1 or TRBD2 may supply D (5 bases each). CDR3 length equals 16 residues. CDR1 is SGHNT, CDR2 YENEEA, per germline. CDR3 bases: TGTGCCAGCAGCTTAGATGGGGCAGGGAGCACAGGTACGCAGTATTTT. Encoded protein: CASSLDGAGSTGTQYF.

This chain uses TRBV3-1 with TRBJ1-1, with D perhaps matching TRBD1 (5 bases). The CDR3 runs 14 residues. Trimming took 4 bases from V and 4 from J, leaving 13 bases between them. Germline V gene data show CDR1 as LGHDT and CDR2 as YNNKEL (reference sequence). The DNA for the CDR3 is TGTGCCAGCAGCCTCCCGGGAGGGGTCACTGAAGCTTTCTTT. It codes for CASSLPGGVTEAFF.